The rows below give T cell receptor beta chains drawn from one sample of a study of shared clonotypes between healthy human individuals. This table comes from immunoSEQ multiplex PCR, and its TCRdb copy is limited to in-frame clones, with some not included. The sample consists of some 1,100,000 clones, 70% to 80% of them appearing once. Sequencing was performed on memory CD4+ T cells from PBMCs. Every receptor here comes from a young man in good health. Some clones in this sample may be carry-over from other donors' samples. Both conserved end residues are trimmed from each CDR3. Expanded clones get a size class; other rows say once, few or many, or leave the size out.

CDR3aa: AISDPAGEKLF
abundance: NA
j_gene: TRBJ1-4
v_gene: TRBV10-3

CDR3aa: ASSYSGTGVFYGYT
abundance: once
j_gene: TRBJ1-2
v_gene: TRBV6-5

CDR3aa: ASSRYRDTQY
abundance: NA
j_gene: TRBJ2-3
v_gene: TRBV7-2

CDR3aa: ASSLAYSPGNTIY
abundance: NA
j_gene: TRBJ1-3
v_gene: TRBV7-2

CDR3aa: ASSSSGGTDTQY
abundance: NA
j_gene: TRBJ2-3
v_gene: TRBV5-1

CDR3aa: ASSHATFRGAEAF
abundance: NA
j_gene: TRBJ1-1
v_gene: TRBV14

CDR3aa: ASSQDPQGQYNEQF
abundance: NA
j_gene: TRBJ2-1
v_gene: TRBV4-3

CDR3aa: ASSLEPMNTEAF
abundance: NA
j_gene: TRBJ1-1
v_gene: TRBV5-6

CDR3aa: ASSFLPGGSTWEQY
abundance: few
j_gene: TRBJ2-7
v_gene: TRBV28

CDR3aa: ASSSLRAEDTDTQY
abundance: NA
j_gene: TRBJ2-3
v_gene: TRBV7-2

CDR3aa: ASRVRGDEQY
abundance: NA
j_gene: TRBJ2-7
v_gene: TRBV28

CDR3aa: ASSYRGPVTREQY
abundance: NA
j_gene: TRBJ2-7
v_gene: TRBV6-5

CDR3aa: ASSFPFGQKNPDTQY
abundance: NA
j_gene: TRBJ2-3
v_gene: TRBV18

CDR3aa: ASSQARAGEQF
abundance: NA
j_gene: TRBJ2-1
v_gene: TRBV4-1

CDR3aa: ASSLGTGELF
abundance: NA
j_gene: TRBJ2-2
v_gene: TRBV7-3

CDR3aa: ASSSFSGSGDTQY
abundance: NA
j_gene: TRBJ2-3
v_gene: TRBV27

CDR3aa: AWSVPTGGGGNTIY
abundance: NA
j_gene: TRBJ1-3
v_gene: TRBV30

CDR3aa: ASSYTQTAGVHEQY
abundance: NA
j_gene: TRBJ2-7
v_gene: TRBV6-5

CDR3aa: ASSEWTVNTGELF
abundance: NA
j_gene: TRBJ2-2
v_gene: TRBV28

CDR3aa: ASSAGMNNQPQH
abundance: NA
j_gene: TRBJ1-5
v_gene: TRBV19

CDR3aa: ASQEREGGETQY
abundance: NA
j_gene: TRBJ2-5
v_gene: TRBV4-1

CDR3aa: ASSLQSNTEAF
abundance: few
j_gene: TRBJ1-1
v_gene: TRBV7-9

CDR3aa: ASTSGTPGANVLT
abundance: NA
j_gene: TRBJ2-6
v_gene: TRBV19

CDR3aa: ASSLGASVHEQY
abundance: NA
j_gene: TRBJ2-7
v_gene: TRBV5-1

CDR3aa: ASSPARSTDTQY
abundance: NA
j_gene: TRBJ2-3
v_gene: TRBV18

CDR3aa: ATSRPGATNEKLF
abundance: NA
j_gene: TRBJ1-4
v_gene: TRBV15

CDR3aa: ASRKPGQGNYGYT
abundance: NA
j_gene: TRBJ1-2
v_gene: TRBV11-2

CDR3aa: ATSFPKEGNTEAF
abundance: once
j_gene: TRBJ1-1
v_gene: TRBV15

CDR3aa: ASTLGTSGTDTQY
abundance: NA
j_gene: TRBJ2-3
v_gene: TRBV5-1

CDR3aa: AISEGFQETQY
abundance: NA
j_gene: TRBJ2-5
v_gene: TRBV10-3

CDR3aa: ASSLGAGFDTEAF
abundance: NA
j_gene: TRBJ1-1
v_gene: TRBV7-6

CDR3aa: ASSLFWTGGGEQF
abundance: NA
j_gene: TRBJ2-1
v_gene: TRBV27